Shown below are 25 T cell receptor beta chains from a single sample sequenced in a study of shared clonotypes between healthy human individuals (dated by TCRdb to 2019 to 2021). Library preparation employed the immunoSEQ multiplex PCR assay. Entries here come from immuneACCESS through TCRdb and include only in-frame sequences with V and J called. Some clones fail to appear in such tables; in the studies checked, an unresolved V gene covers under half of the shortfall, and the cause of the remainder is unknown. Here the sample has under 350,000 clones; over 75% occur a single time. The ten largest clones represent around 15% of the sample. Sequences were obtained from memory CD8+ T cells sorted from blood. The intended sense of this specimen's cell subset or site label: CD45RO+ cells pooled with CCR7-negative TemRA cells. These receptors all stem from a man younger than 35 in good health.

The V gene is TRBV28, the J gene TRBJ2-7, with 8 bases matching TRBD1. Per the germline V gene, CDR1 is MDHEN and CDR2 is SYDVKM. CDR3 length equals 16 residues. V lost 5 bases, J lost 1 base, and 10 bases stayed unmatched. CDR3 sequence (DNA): TGTGCCAGCAGTCCACCAGGAGGACAGGGTTCCTACGAGCAGTACTTC. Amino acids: CASSPPGGQGSYEQYF. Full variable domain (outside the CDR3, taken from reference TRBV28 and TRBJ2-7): DVKVTQSSRYLVKRTGEKVFLECVQDMDHENMFWYRQDPGLGLRLIYFSYDVKMKEKGDIPEGYSVSREKKERFSLILESASTNQTSMYLCASSPPGGQGSYEQYFGPGTRLTVT.

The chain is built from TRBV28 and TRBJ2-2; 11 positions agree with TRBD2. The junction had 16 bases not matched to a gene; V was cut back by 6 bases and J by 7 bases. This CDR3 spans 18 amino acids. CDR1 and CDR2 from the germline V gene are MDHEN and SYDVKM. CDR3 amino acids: CASSQRLAGFWGNGELFF. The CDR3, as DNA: TGTGCCAGCAGCCAAAGACTAGCGGGGTTTTGGGGCAACGGGGAGCTGTTTTTT.

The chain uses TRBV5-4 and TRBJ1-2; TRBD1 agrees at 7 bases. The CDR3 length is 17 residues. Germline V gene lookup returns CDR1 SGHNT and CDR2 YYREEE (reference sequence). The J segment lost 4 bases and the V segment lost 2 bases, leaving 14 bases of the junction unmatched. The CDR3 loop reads CASSLTLGGTELYGYTF. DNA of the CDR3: TGTGCCAGCAGCTTAACACTGGGCGGGACAGAACTCTATGGCTACACCTTC.

CDR3 sequence (DNA): TGTGCCAGCAGCCCGGGGCAGAACTACGAGCAGTACTTC. Residues: CASSPGQNYEQYF. This chain connects TRBV11-2 to TRBJ2-7; the D call may be TRBD1 or TRBD2 (5 bases each). V lost 5 bases and J 3 bases, leaving 11 bases between the germline ends. The germline CDR1 and CDR2 sequences are SGHAT and FQNNGV. There are 13 residues in the CDR3.

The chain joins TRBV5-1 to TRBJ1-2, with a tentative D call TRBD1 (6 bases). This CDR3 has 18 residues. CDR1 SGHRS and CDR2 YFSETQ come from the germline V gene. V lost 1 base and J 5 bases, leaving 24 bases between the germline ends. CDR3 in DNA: TGCGCCAGCAGCTTGATGCGGTGGAGGGGTGACAGGCCATATGGCTACACCTTC. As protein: CASSLMRWRGDRPYGYTF.

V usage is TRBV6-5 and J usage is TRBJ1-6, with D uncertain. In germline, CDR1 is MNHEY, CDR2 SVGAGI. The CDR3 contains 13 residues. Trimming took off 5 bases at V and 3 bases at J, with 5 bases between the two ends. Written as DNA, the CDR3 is TGTGCCAGCAGTCGCGGCTATAATTCACCCCTCCACTTT. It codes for CASSRGYNSPLHF.

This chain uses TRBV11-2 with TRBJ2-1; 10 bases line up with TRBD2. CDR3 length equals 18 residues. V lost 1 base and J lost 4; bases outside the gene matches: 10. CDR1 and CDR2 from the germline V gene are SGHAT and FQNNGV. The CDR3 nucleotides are TGTGCCAGCAGCTTAGTTTCTAGCGGGAGAACGCAATACAATGAGCAGTTCTTC. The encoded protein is CASSLVSSGRTQYNEQFF.

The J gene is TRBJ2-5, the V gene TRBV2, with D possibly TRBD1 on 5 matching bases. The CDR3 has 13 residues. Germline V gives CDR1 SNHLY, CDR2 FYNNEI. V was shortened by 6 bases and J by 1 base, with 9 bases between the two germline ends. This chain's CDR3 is CASRQGSQETQYF. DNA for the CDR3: TGTGCCAGCAGGCAGGGTAGCCAAGAGACCCAGTACTTC.

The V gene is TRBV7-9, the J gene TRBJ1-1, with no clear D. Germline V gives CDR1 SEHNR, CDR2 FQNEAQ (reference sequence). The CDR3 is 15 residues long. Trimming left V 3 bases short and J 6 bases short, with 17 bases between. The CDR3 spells CASSFRDPVSAEAFF. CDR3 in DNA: TGTGCCAGCAGCTTCCGTGACCCCGTTTCAGCTGAAGCTTTCTTT.

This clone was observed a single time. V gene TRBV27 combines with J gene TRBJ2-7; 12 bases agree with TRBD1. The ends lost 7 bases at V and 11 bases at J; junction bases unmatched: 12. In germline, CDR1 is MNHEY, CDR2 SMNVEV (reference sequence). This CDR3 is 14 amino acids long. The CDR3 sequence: CASISRDRGRGEYF. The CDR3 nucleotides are TGTGCCAGCATCTCGAGGGACAGGGGGCGCGGGGAGTACTTC.

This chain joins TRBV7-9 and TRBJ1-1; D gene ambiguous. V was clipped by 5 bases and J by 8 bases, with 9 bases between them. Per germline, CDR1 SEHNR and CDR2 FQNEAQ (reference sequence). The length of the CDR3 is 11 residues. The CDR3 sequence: CASSQIQEAFF. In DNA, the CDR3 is TGTGCCAGCAGCCAGATACAGGAAGCTTTCTTT.

CDR3 bases: TGTGCCTGGACAGGCACCAATGGAAACACCATATATTTT. Residues: CAWTGTNGNTIYF. The chain recombines TRBV30 with TRBJ1-3; D gene ambiguous. V lost 4 bases and J lost 3, with 10 bases in between. Germline CDR1 GTSNPN, CDR2 SVGIG (reference sequence). This CDR3 comprises 13 residues.

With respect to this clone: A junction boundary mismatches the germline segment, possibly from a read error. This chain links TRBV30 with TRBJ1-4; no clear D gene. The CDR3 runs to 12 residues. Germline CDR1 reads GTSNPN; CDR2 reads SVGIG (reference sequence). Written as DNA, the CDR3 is TGTGCCTGGAGTGTACTAGGAACTGCCCAGAATTTT. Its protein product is CAWSVLGTAQNF.

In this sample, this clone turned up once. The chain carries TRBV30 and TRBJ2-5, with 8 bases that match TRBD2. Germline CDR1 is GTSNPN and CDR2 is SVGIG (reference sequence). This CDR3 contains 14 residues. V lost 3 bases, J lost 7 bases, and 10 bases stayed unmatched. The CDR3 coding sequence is TGTGCCTGGAGCCTCGGGGGGGGCGAGTGGACCCAGTACTTC. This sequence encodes CAWSLGGGEWTQYF.

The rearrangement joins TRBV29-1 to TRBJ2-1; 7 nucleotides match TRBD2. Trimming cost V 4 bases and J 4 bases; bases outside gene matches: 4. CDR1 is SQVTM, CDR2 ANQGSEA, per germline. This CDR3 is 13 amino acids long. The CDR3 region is CSVGLADYNEQFF. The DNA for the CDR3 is TGCAGCGTTGGGCTAGCGGATTACAATGAGCAGTTCTTC.

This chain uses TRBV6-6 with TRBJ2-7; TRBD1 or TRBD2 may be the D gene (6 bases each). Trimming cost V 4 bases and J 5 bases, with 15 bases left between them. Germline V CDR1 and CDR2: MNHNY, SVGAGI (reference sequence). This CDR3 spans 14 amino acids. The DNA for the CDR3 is TGTGCCAGCAGTTCCCCTAAGAGGGGGGACGAGCAGTACTTC. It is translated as CASSSPKRGDEQYF.

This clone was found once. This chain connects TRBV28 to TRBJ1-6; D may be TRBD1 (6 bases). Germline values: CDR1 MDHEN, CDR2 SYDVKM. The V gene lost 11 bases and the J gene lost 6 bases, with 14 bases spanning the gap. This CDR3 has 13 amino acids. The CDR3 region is CASTGILNSPLHF. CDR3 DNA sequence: TGTGCCTCCACAGGGATCCTTAATTCACCCCTCCACTTT.

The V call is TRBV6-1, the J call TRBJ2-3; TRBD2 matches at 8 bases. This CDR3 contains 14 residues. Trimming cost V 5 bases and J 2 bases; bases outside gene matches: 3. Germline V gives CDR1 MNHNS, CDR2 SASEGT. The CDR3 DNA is TGTGCCAGCAGTAAACTAGCGGACACAGATACGCAGTATTTT. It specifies CASSKLADTDTQYF.

CDR3 in DNA: TGCGCCAGCAGCCAGAGGGAGGGCACCACAGATACGCAGTATTTT. Amino acids: CASSQREGTTDTQYF. This chain connects TRBV4-1 to TRBJ2-3; 7 nucleotides match TRBD2. The CDR3 spans 15 residues. Trimming took 3 bases from V and 2 from J; bases not matched to a gene: 5. Germline lookup yields CDR1 MGHRA and CDR2 YSYEKL.

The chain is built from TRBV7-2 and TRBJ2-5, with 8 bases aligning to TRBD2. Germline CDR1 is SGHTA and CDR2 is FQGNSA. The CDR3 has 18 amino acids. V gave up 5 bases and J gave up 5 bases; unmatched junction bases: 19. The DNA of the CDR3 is TGTGCCAGCAGCCGATGGGGGGGTCTAGCGGGCCTACCCGAGACCCAGTACTTC. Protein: CASSRWGGLAGLPETQYF.

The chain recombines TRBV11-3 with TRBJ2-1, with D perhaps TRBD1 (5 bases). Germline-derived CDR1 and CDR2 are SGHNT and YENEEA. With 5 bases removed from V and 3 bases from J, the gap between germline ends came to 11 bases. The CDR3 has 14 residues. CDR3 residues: CASSPDSYYNEQFF. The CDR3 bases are TGTGCCAGCAGCCCCGACAGCTACTACAATGAGCAGTTCTTC.

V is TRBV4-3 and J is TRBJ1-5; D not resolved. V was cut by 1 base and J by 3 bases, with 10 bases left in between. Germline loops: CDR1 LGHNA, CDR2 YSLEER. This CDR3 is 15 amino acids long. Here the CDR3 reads CASSQGPRINQPQHF. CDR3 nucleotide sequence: TGCGCCAGCAGCCAAGGTCCCCGGATCAATCAGCCCCAGCATTTT.

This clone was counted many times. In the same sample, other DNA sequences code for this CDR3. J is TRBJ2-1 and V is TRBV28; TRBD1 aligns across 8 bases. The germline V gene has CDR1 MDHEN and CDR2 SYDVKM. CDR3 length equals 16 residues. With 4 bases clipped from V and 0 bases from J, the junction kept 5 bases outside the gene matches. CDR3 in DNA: TGTGCCAGCAGTTCAAGGACAGGGAGCTCCTACAATGAGCAGTTCTTC. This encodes CASSSRTGSSYNEQFF.

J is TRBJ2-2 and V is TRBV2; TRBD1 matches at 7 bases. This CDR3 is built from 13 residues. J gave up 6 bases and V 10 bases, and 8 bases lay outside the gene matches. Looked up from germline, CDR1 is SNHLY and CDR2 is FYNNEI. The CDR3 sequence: CAISQGVSGELFF. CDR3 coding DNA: TGTGCCATTTCCCAGGGGGTATCCGGGGAGCTGTTTTTT.

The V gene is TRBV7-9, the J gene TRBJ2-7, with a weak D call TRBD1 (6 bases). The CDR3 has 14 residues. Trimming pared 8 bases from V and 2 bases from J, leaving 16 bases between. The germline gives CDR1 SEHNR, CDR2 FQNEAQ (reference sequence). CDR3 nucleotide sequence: TGTGCCAGCCCGTGGACAGCCTTTCCCTACGAGCAGTACTTC. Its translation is CASPWTAFPYEQYF.